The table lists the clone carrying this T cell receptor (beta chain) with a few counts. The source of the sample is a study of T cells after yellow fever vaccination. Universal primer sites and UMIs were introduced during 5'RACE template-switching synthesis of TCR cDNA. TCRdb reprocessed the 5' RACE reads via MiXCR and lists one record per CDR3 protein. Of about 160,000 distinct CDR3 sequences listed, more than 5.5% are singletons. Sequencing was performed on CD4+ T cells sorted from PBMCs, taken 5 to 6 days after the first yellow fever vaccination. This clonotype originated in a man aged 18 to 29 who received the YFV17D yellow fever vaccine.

The CDR3 loop is CASSLMASGELFF. The CDR3 nucleotides are TGCGCCAGCAGCCTGATGGCTTCCGGGGAGCTGTTTTTT. The V and J genes are TRBV5-1 and TRBJ2-2; D is uncertain. V was cut by 4 bases and J by 6 bases, with 10 bases left in between. Germline V gene sequence: CDR1 SGHRS, CDR2 YFSETQ. The CDR3 runs 13 residues. Variable domain in full (rest from reference TRBV5-1 and TRBJ2-2): KAGVTQTPRYLIKTRGQQVTLSCSPISGHRSVSWYQQTPGQGLQFLFEYFSETQRNKGNFPGRFSGRQFSNSRSEMNVSTLELGDSALYLCASSLMASGELFFGEGSRLTVL.